This TCR beta chain was sequenced in a study of regulatory T cells in long-lasting Graves disease listed by TCRdb under 2021. Background on the whole study: Persistent Graves' disease was defined as antithyroid drug treatment for over 5 years with persistently positive TSH receptor autoantibodies. Patients with persistent Graves' disease were compared with patients with newly diagnosed Graves' disease using TCR sequencing and RNA sequencing of peripheral blood. The study took place in China and was registered as a clinical trial. A total of around 35 samples underwent TCR sequencing: some 13 from persistent and approximately 20 from newly diagnosed Graves' disease patients. Persistent Graves' disease patients in the clinical cohort had taken antithyroid drugs for about 10.3 years on average.

The research as a whole found: Sequencing and analysis were restricted to the TCR beta chain. TRBV28, TRBJ1-2 and TRBJ2-5 were preferentially used in persistent disease, while TRBV20-1 and TRBJ2-1 were favored in newly diagnosed disease. Compared with newly diagnosed patients, persistent Graves' disease patients had lower TCR Shannon entropy and fewer highly expanded clones, which suggests clonal expansion. The small sample size was acknowledged by the authors as a limitation that may reduce accuracy. The study examined only peripheral blood because the primary lesion, thyroid tissue, could not be accessed. Patients with persistent disease shared more public clonotypes (under 3,000) than newly diagnosed patients did (more than 900).

This clonotype has a handful of counts. Its target antigen remains unknown. Base qualities are not recorded, but no much larger clone differs from it by a single base. The method behind the library was multiplex PCR. Sequenced on an Illumina HiSeq 4000. TCR beta libraries were built with iRepertoire HTBI primers and Arm-PCR amplification of CDR3 regions. Gel purification was performed on PCR products prior to sequencing. Per the original workflow: Across samples, roughly 60 TRBV and 12 to 15 TRBJ segments were identified and used for gene usage analysis of CDR3 amino acid clonotypes. COPE and FqMerger were used to merge filtered high-quality paired reads into contigs. BLAST was used to align contigs to IMGT TRBV, TRBD and TRBJ reference genes, and CDR3 was defined according to IMGT. Any clonotype with a frequency above 0.1% was classified as a highly expanded clone. Repertoire diversity was measured by Shannon entropy, and V-J evenness by the Gini coefficient. Clonotypes shared by more than one individual were considered public. TCRdb itself trimmed the public reads at Q25 with fastp, ran MiXCR and retained productive beta chains. Rows matching on CDR3 protein sequence are summarized as one entry with the most common DNA and genes. The V and J calls were not made by the authors but by TCRdb's processing. In all, the sample holds more than 300,000 distinct CDR3 sequences, and roughly 20% of those were seen once. The ten largest account for under 35% of the sample.

Measured from the cysteine to the phenylalanine, the CDR3 is 15 residues long. Kept here is only the CDR3 DNA, which spans 45 bases and is read in frame from base 1. The CDR1 and CDR2 encoded by the germline V gene are MNHEY and SVGEGT. V has 2 bases trimmed and J has 3 bases trimmed; junction bases matching no gene number 3. According to the study, the label for this sample's time point signals: persistent/refractory GD, antithyroid drugs over 5 years with positive TRAb. For both TCR sequencing and RNA sequencing, RNA was extracted from PBMCs in TRIzol. Graves' disease was diagnosed according to American Thyroid Association guidelines. Recruitment of patients was carried out at an endocrinology department in Xi'an, China. Each patient gave 9 to 10 milliliters of peripheral blood, collected in an EDTA anticoagulant tube. Ficoll Paque Plus density gradient separation was used to isolate PBMCs, and no additional T cell sorting was done. An Agilent 2100 Bioanalyzer and agarose gel were used to assess RNA quality, and a NanoDrop 2000 was used to measure RNA concentration.

The clonotype was recovered from a woman aged 40 to 50 with Graves disease. Donor details come from another sample of the same person, matched by shared clones. The input for sequencing was peripheral blood mononuclear cells (PBMCs), taken when the disease was refractory, from a patient treated with antithyroid drugs. The sequence is built from TRBV6-2 or TRBV6-3 and TRBJ2-2; TRBD1 aligns with 7 central bases. The CDR3 has the sequence CASSYRQGYTGELFF. The nucleotides are TGTGCCAGCAGTTACCGACAGGGCTACACCGGGGAGCTGTTTTTT.